Here is one T cell receptor (beta chain) with its context. It lacks a known antigen. Nothing much larger sits one base from this clone, and base qualities are not available. The record originates from a study of blood T cell repertoires in COVID-19 (dated by TCRdb to between 2020 and 2021). Study-level background: Collaborator samples came from the United States, Italy and Spain and covered acute and convalescent phases of COVID-19. The sample metadata nearly always contained a de-identified subject ID, COVID-19 status, age in years and sex. The repertoires were made available in a free public database intended to serve as a resource for research on the immune response to SARS-CoV-2. The dataset comprised deeply sampled blood TCRbeta repertoires from subjects exposed to, actively infected with, or recovered from COVID-19. Where HLA class I and class II types were available, the types were taken from metadata supplied by the sample provider, not from assay-based typing. The samples were drawn from two sources: the first 160 participants of the ongoing ImmuneRACE study, and about 1,300 subjects contributed by 6 global collaborators. The prospective study material was composed of cDNA or gDNA derived from T cells, B-cell-depleted T cells, or PBMCs.

The paper as a whole reports these results and caveats: The amount of clinical and demographic metadata varied by source and participant and was provided uncurated.

CDR1 and CDR2, looked up from the germline V gene, are SGHAT and FQNNGV. The V and J ends are trimmed by 5 bases and 2 bases, leaving 7 bases between them. The CDR3, cysteine through valine, is 12 amino acids long. Here the CDR3 DNA is all that survives: 36 bases in frame from base 1. The collaborating institutions used their own protocols to collect whole blood in K2EDTA tubes. For TCRbeta analysis, collaborator samples were shipped as frozen whole blood, as isolated PBMCs, or as DNA extracted from either sample type. TCRbeta CDR3 regions were amplified from genomic DNA by means of the immunoSEQ Assay, a bias-controlled multiplex PCR. Processing in the source paper ran as follows. The number of nucleated cells in each sample was estimated by amplification of reference gene primers within the assay. Sequence reads were collapsed and filtered to measure the absolute abundance of every unique TCRbeta CDR3 rearrangement. For each sample, productive Simpson clonality was calculated as the square root of Simpson's diversity index over productive rearrangements. TCRdb took this table from immuneACCESS and kept in-frame rearrangements with V and J called. Such tables lack part of the clones; where checked against another copy, unresolved V genes explain under half of the gap, and the rest is unexplained. The DNA gave D and trimming, while V, J and clone size come from that table. In this sample the table shows about 210,000 clones, around 89% of which occur a single time. The biggest ten clones account for about 5% of the sample.

This receptor chain uses TRBV11-2 and TRBJ2-7, with TRBD2 as a weak D call on 5 bases. The clonotype comes from a woman in her thirties or forties with acute or convalescent COVID-19. Sequenced input: peripheral blood. CDR3 reads: CASSKGAYEQYV. The sequence in DNA is TGTGCCAGCAGCAAGGGAGCCTACGAGCAGTACGTC.